The clone carrying this T cell receptor (beta chain) was seen just once. The antigen is undetermined. The data originate from a study of CD8 T cells in Susac syndrome. Study findings and constraints: The CD4+ T cell repertoires of Susac syndrome were found to show no clonal expansion.

Sequencing of TCR beta drew on CD8+ and CD4+ T cells from blood. The CD8+ and CD4+ T cells were negatively isolated, with the TEMRA cells enriched by FACS. When the RNA was reverse transcribed, random hexamers were used with an input of about 0.45 to 1 ug. TCR beta CDR3 was amplified by immunoSEQ covering 54 Vbeta and 13 Jbeta. TCRdb called the immunoSEQ multiplex PCR reads again in MiXCR, with one record for every CDR3 protein. There are around 180,000 distinct CDR3 sequences in the sample; roughly 92% occur only once, and 0.12% lies in the top ten. Germline loops: CDR1 SGHRS, CDR2 YFSETQ. With 3 bases removed from V and 3 bases from J, the gap between germline ends came to 9 bases. The CDR3 consists of 13 residues.

The chain links TRBV5-1 to TRBJ1-2; D is ambiguous. This clonotype was sampled from a human donor with Susac syndrome. Specimen: CD4+ T cells from PBMCs. The CDR3 DNA reads TGCGCCAGCAGCTCCAGTGGAGACTATGGCTACACCTTC. Protein product: CASSSSGDYGYTF. The entire variable domain, with the rest obtained from reference TRBV5-1 and TRBJ1-2, is as follows: KAGVTQTPRYLIKTRGQQVTLSCSPISGHRSVSWYQQTPGQGLQFLFEYFSETQRNKGNFPGRFSGRQFSNSRSEMNVSTLELGDSALYLCASSSSGDYGYTFGSGTRLTVV.